This T cell receptor beta chain was sequenced in a study of Ad26.COV2.S vaccination and SARS-CoV-2 variants. Overall study: The vaccine Ad26.COV2.S was put into the muscle once, or twice with 56 days between.

V shed 5 bases, J shed 3 bases, and the junction held 7 bases outside the gene matches. The germline V gene encodes CDR1 SQVTM and CDR2 ANQGSEA. This CDR3 region has 15 residues. The treatment denotes: about 20 received Ad26.COV2.S at low or high dose, single or two shots; roughly five received placebo; per-sample allocation not given. Day 63 after the first vaccine or placebo injection was the time point for sampling. Clones were read by immunoSEQ multiplex PCR, and TCRdb kept only the in-frame ones, dropping some. The sample yields some 480,000 clones, around 88% seen once. V is TRBV29-1 and J is TRBJ2-1, with TRBD2 matching 10 bases. The specimen comprised peripheral blood, sampled in a trial of Ad26.COV2.S vaccine versus placebo. The TCR originated in a person aged 18-60 years who received the Ad26.COV2.S COVID-19 vaccine or a placebo. CDR3 sequence reads: CSVIPSGGYYNEQFF. The CDR3 coding sequence is TGCAGCGTTATCCCTAGCGGGGGATACTACAATGAGCAGTTCTTC.